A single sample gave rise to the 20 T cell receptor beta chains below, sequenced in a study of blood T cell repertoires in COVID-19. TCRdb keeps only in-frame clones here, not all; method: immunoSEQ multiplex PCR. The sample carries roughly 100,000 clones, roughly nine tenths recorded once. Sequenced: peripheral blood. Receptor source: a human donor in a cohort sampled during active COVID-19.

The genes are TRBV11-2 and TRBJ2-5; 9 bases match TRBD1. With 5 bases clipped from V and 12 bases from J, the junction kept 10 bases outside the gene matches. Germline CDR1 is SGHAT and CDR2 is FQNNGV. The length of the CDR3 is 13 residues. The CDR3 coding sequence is TGTGCCAGCAGCCTATCATCCCGGGACAGGGAGTACTTC. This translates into CASSLSSRDREYF.

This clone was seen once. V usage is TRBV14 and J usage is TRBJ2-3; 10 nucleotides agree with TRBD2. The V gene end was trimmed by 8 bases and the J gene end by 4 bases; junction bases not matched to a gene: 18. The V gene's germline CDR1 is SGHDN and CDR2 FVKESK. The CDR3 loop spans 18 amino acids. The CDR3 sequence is CASSAQRGGVGRADTQYF. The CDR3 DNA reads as TGTGCCAGCTCGGCCCAGCGGGGGGGGGTCGGTCGCGCAGATACGCAGTATTTT. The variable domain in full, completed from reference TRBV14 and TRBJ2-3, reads EAGVTQFPSHSVIEKGQTVTLRCDPISGHDNLYWYRRVMGKEIKFLLHFVKESKQDESGMPNNRFLAERTGGTYSTLKVQPAELEDSGVYFCASSAQRGGVGRADTQYFGPGTRLTVL.

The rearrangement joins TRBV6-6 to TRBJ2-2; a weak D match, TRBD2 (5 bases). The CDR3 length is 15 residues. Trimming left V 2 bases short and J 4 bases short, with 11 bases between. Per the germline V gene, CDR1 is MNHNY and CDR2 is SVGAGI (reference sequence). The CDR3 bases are TGTGCCAGCAGTTACCCCAGCGGCGGCACCGGGGAGCTGTTTTTT. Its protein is CASSYPSGGTGELFF.

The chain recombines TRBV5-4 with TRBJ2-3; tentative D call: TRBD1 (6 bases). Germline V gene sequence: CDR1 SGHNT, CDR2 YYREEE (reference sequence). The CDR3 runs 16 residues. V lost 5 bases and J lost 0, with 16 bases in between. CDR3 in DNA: TGTGCCAGCAGTTCGACAGGCACCTCTAGCACAGATACGCAGTATTTT. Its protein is CASSSTGTSSTDTQYF.

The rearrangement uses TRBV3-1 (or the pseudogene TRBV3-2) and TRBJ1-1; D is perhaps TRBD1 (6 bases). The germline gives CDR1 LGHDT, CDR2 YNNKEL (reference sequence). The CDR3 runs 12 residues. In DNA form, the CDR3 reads TGTGCTACGGGGGGCGCGTGGGGTGAAGCTTTCTTT. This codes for CATGGAWGEAFF.

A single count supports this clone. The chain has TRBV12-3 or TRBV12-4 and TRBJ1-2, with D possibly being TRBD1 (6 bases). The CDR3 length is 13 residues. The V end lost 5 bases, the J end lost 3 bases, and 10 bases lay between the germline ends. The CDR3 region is CASSPGGHYGYTF. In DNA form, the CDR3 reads TGTGCCAGCAGTCCGGGGGGCCACTATGGCTACACCTTC.

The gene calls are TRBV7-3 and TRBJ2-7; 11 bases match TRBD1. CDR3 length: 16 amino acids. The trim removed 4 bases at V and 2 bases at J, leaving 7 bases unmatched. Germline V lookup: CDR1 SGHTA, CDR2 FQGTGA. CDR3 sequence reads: CASSWQGQGATYEQYF. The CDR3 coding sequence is TGTGCCAGCAGCTGGCAAGGACAGGGGGCGACCTACGAGCAGTACTTC.

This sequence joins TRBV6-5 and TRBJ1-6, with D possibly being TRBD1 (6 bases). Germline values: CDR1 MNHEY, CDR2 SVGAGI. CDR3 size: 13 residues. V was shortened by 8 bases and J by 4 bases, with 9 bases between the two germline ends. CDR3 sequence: CASRTAYNSPLHF. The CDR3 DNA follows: TGTGCCAGCCGGACAGCTTATAATTCACCCCTCCACTTT.

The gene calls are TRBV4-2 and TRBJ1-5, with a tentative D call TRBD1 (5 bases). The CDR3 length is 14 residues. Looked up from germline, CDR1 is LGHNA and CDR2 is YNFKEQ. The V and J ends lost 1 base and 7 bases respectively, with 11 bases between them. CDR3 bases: TGTGCCAGCAGCCAAGTTGGGGGGGAACAGCCCCAGCATTTT. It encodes CASSQVGGEQPQHF.

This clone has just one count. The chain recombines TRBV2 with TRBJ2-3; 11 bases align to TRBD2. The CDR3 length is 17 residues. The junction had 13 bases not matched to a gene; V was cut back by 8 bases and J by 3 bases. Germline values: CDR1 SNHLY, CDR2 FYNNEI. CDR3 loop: CASSSSGGAGVTDTQYF. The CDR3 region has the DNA TGTGCCAGCTCGAGTAGCGGGGGGGCCGGGGTGACAGATACGCAGTATTTT.

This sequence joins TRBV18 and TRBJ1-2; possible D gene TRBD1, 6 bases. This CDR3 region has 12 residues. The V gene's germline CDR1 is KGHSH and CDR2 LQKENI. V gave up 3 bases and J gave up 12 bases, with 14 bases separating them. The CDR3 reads CASSPSQGWNTF. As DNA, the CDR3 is TGTGCCAGCTCACCGTCACAGGGCTGGAACACCTTC.

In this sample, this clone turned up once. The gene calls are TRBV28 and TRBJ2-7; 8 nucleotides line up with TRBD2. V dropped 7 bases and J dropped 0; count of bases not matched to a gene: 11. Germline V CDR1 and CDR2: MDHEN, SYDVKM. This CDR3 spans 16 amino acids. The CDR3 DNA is TGTGCCAGCACCTCGGGCGGGAGGATCTCCTCCTACGAGCAGTACTTC. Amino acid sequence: CASTSGGRISSYEQYF.

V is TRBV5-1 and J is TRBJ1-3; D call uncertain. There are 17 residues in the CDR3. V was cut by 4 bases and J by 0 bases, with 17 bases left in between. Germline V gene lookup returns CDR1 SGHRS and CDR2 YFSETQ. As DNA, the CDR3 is TGCGCCAGCAGCCCTACCCCTTCAACGAGCTCTGGAAACACCATATATTTT. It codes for CASSPTPSTSSGNTIYF.

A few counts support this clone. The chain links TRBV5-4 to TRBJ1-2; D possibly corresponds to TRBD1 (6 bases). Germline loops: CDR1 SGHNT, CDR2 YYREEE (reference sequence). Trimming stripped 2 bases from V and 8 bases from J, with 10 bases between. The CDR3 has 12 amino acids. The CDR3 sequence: CASSLDRRGYTF. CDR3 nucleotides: TGTGCCAGCAGCTTAGACAGGAGGGGCTACACCTTC.

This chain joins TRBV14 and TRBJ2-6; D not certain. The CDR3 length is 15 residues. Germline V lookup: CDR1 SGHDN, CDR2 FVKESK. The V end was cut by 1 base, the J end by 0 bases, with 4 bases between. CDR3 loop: CASSQARSGANVLTF. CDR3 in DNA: TGTGCCAGCAGCCAAGCTCGCTCTGGGGCCAACGTCCTGACTTTC.

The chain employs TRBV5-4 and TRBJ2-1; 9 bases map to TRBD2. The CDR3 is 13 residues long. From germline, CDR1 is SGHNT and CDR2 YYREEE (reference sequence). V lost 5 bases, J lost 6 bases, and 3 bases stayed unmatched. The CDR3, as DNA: TGTGCCAGCAGGCTAGCGGGATCCAATGAGCAGTTCTTC. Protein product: CASRLAGSNEQFF.

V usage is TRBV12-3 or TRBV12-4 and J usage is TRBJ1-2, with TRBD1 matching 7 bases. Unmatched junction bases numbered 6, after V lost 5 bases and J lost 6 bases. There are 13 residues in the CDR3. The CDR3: CASSQGVQHGYTF. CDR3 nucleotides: TGTGCCAGCAGTCAGGGGGTTCAACATGGCTACACCTTC.

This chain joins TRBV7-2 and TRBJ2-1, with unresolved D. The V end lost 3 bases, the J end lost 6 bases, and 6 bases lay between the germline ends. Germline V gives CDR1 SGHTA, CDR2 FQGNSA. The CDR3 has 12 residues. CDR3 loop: CASSFLRNEQFF. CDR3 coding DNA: TGTGCCAGCAGCTTCCTCCGCAATGAGCAGTTCTTC.

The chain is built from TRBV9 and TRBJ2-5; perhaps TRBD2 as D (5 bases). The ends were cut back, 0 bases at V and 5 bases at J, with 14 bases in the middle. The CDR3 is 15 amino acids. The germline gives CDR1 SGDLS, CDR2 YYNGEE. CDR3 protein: CASSVATRSGETQYF. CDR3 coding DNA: TGTGCCAGCAGCGTAGCCACTAGGAGTGGTGAGACCCAGTACTTC.

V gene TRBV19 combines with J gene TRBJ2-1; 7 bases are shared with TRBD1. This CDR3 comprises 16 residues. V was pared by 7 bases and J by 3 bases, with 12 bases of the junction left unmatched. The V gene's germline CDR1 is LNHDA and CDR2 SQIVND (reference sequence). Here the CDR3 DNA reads TGTGCCAGTACCAGATTCGACGGGACAGACTACAATGAGCAGTTCTTC. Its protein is CASTRFDGTDYNEQFF.